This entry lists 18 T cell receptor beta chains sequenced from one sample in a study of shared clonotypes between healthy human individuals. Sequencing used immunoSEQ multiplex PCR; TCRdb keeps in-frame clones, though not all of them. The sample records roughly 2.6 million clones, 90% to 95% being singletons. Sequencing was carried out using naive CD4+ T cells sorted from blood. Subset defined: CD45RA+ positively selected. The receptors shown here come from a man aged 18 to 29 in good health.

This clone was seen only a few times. CDR3 sequence: CAWSAKRQSGQPQHF. The CDR3 nucleotides read TGTGCCTGGAGCGCAAAGAGGCAGTCCGGTCAGCCCCAGCATTTT. The chain carries TRBV30 and TRBJ1-5; D is unresolved. Germline lookup yields CDR1 GTSNPN and CDR2 SVGIG (reference sequence). This CDR3 has 15 amino acids. Trimming removed 3 bases from V and 6 bases from J, with 18 bases in between.

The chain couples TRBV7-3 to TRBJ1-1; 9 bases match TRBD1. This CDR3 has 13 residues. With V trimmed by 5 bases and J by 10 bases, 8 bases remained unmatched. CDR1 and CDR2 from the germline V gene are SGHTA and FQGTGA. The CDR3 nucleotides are TGTGCCAGCAGCACAGGGGGCCAGGCAGGAGCTTTCTTT. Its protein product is CASSTGGQAGAFF.

The CDR3 spells CASSTFDMGTPLHF. CDR3 bases: TGTGCCAGCAGTACATTCGACATGGGGACACCCCTCCACTTT. The chain recombines TRBV11-3 with TRBJ1-6; D is unresolved. Germline CDR1 reads SGHNT; CDR2 reads YENEEA. V shed 6 bases and J shed 11 bases, with 17 bases lying between them. CDR3 size: 14 residues.

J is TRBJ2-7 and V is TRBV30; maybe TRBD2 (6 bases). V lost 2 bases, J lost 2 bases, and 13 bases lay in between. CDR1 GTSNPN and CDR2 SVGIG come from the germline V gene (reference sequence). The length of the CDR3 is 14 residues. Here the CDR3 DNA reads TGTGCCTGGAGTCGTCGGCGGGACGCCTACGAGCAGTACTTC. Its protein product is CAWSRRRDAYEQYF.

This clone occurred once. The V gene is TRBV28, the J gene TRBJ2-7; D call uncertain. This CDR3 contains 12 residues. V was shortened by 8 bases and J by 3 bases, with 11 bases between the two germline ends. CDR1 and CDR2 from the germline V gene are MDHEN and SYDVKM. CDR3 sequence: CASASNGYEQYF. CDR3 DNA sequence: TGTGCCAGCGCCTCAAACGGCTACGAGCAGTACTTC.

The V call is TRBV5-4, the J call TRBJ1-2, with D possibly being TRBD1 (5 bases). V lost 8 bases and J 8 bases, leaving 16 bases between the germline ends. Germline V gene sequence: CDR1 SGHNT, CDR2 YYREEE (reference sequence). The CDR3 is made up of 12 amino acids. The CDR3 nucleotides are TGTGCCAGTAGTGATCGGGGACTAGGCTACACCTTC. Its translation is CASSDRGLGYTF.

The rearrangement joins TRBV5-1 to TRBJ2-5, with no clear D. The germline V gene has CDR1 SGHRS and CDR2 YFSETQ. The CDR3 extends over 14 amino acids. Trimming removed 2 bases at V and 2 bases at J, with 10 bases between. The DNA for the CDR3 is TGCGCCAGCAGCTTACGTGGGCGGCAAGAGACCCAGTACTTC. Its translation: CASSLRGRQETQYF.

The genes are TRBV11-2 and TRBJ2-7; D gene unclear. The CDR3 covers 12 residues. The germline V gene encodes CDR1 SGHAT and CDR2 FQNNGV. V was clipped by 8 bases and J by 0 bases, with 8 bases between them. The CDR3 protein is CASGPDSYEQYF. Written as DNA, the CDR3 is TGTGCCAGCGGACCGGACTCCTACGAGCAGTACTTC.

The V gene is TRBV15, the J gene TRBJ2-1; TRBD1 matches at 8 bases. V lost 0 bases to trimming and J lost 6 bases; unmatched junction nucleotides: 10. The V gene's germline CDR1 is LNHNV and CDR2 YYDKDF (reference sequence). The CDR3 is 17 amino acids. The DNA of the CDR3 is TGTGCCACCAGCAGAGATCCCGACAGGGGTGGGCCCAATGAGCAGTTCTTC. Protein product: CATSRDPDRGGPNEQFF. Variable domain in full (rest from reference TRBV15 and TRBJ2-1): DAMVIQNPRYQVTQFGKPVTLSCSQTLNHNVMYWYQQKSSQAPKLLFHYYDKDFNNEADTPDNFQSRRPNTSFCFLDIRSPGLGDTAMYLCATSRDPDRGGPNEQFFGPGTRLTVL.

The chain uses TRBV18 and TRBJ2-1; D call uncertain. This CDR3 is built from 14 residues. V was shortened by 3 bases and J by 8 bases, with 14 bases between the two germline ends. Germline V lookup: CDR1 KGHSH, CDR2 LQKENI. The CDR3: CASSPALGRDEQFF. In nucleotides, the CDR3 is TGTGCCAGCTCACCGGCTTTGGGAAGGGATGAGCAGTTCTTC.

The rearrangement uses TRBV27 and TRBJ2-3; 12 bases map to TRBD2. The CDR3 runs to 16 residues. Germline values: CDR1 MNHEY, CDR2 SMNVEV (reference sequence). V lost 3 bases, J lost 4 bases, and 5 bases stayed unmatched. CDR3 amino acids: CASSFLAGGPADTQYF. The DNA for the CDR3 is TGTGCCAGCAGTTTCCTAGCGGGGGGGCCGGCAGATACGCAGTATTTT.

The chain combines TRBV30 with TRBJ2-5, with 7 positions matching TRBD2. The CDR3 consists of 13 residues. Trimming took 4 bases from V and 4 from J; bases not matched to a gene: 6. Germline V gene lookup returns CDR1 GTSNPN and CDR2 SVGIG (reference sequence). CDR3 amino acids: CAWIAGAGETQYF. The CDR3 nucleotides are TGTGCCTGGATCGCGGGAGCCGGAGAGACCCAGTACTTC. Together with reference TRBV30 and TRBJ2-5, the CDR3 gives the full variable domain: SQTIHQWPATLVQPVGSPLSLECTVEGTSNPNLYWYRQAAGRGLQLLFYSVGIGQISSEVPQNLSASRPQDRQFILSSKKLLLSDSGFYLCAWIAGAGETQYFGPGTRLLVL.

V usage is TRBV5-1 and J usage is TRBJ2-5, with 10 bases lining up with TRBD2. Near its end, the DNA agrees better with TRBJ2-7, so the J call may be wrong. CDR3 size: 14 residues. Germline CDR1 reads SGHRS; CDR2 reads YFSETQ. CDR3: CASSLPSGSYEQYF. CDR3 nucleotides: TGCGCCAGCAGCTTGCCTAGCGGGAGCTACGAGCAGTACTTC.

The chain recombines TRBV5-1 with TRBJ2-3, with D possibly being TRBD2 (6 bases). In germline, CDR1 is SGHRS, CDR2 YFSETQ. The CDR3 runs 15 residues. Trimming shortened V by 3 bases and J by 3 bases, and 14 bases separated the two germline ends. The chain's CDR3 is CASSSTSRTTDTQYF. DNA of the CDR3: TGCGCCAGCAGCTCAACTAGCCGAACGACAGATACGCAGTATTTT.

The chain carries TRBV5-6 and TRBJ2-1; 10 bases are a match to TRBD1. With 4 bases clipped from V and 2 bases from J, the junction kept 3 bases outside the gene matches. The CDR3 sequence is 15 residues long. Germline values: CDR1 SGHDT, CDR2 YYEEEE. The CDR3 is CASSVGQGTYNEQFF. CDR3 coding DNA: TGTGCCAGCAGCGTGGGACAGGGGACCTACAATGAGCAGTTCTTC.

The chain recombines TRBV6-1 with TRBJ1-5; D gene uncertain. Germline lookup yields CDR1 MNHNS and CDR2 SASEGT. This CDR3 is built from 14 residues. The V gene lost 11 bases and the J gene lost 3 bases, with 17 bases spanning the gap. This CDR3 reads CASTQELVNQPQHF. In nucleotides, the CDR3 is TGTGCCTCCACTCAGGAGCTGGTCAATCAGCCCCAGCATTTT.

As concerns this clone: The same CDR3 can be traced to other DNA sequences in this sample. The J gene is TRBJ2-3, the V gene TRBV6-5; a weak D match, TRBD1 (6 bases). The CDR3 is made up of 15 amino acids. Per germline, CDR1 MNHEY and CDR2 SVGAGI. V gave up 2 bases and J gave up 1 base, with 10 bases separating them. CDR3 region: CASSYGGAGTDTQYF. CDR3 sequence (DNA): TGTGCCAGCAGTTACGGGGGCGCGGGCACAGATACGCAGTATTTT.

Here the CDR3 DNA reads TGTGCCAGCAGCGGCGCCTACGAGCAGTACTTC. Translating gives CASSGAYEQYF. V is TRBV7-9 and J is TRBJ2-7; the D is unclear. Trimming pared 5 bases from V and 2 bases from J, leaving 4 bases between. Germline V lookup: CDR1 SEHNR, CDR2 FQNEAQ (reference sequence). CDR3 length: 11 residues.